This entry lists 21 T cell receptor beta chains sequenced from one sample in a study of beta chain features in type 1 diabetes. Study-wide results and caveats: Across all four CD4+ subsets, people with type 1 diabetes showed modestly shorter TCRB CDR3s.

For these TCRs, the target antigens are not known. Investigators reverse transcribed all isolated RNA, so they sequenced expressed TCRB transcripts. This table comes from immunoSEQ multiplex PCR, and its TCRdb copy is limited to in-frame clones, with some not included. The table includes 350,000 to 450,000 clones, around 12% detected once. Sequencing was carried out using naive CD4+ T cells from blood. The receptor source for this set is a woman aged 18 to 35 with type 1 diabetes.

In its sample, this clone was seen a few times. The chain combines TRBV5-1 with TRBJ2-2, with 8 bases lining up with TRBD1. Unmatched junction bases numbered 6, after V lost 3 bases and J lost 5 bases. The CDR3 is made up of 15 amino acids. The germline CDR1 and CDR2 sequences are SGHRS and YFSETQ. CDR3 amino acids: CASSSMDRVTGELFF. The CDR3, as DNA: TGCGCCAGCAGCTCTATGGACAGGGTTACCGGGGAGCTGTTTTTT.

The sample holds a few counts of this clone. This chain connects TRBV30 to TRBJ1-2; TRBD1 might be the D (6 bases). Germline loops: CDR1 GTSNPN, CDR2 SVGIG (reference sequence). With 4 bases removed from V and 6 bases from J, the gap between germline ends came to 21 bases. The CDR3 is 15 amino acids. CDR3 loop: CAWTRQVLLSDGYTF. CDR3 nucleotides: TGTGCCTGGACTCGACAGGTTCTTCTGTCGGATGGCTACACCTTC.

This chain uses TRBV9 with TRBJ1-4; 7 bases map to TRBD1. Germline assignment: CDR1 SGDLS and CDR2 YYNGEE. Trimming cost V 0 bases and J 8 bases; bases outside gene matches: 7. This CDR3 is built from 15 residues. The CDR3 reads CASSVDHRGGEKLFF. The DNA of the CDR3 is TGTGCCAGCAGCGTAGATCACAGGGGAGGCGAAAAACTGTTTTTT.

In this sample, this clone turned up a few times. CDR3 amino acids: CASSGGTWDEQFF. The CDR3 DNA is TGTGCCAGCAGTGGCGGGACTTGGGATGAGCAGTTCTTC. The chain links TRBV27 to TRBJ2-1; D may be TRBD2 (6 bases). Looked up from germline, CDR1 is MNHEY and CDR2 is SMNVEV (reference sequence). The CDR3 contains 13 residues. V was pared by 5 bases and J by 8 bases, with 13 bases between.

This chain links TRBV7-8 with TRBJ2-7, with TRBD1 matching 7 bases. In germline, CDR1 is SGHVS, CDR2 FQNEAQ. The CDR3 is made up of 16 amino acids. Trimming took 5 bases from V and 1 from J; bases not matched to a gene: 11. In nucleotides, the CDR3 is TGTGCCAGCAGCGCCGATCCCGGGACAGATTCCTACGAGCAGTACTTC. Translation gives CASSADPGTDSYEQYF.

This chain joins TRBV19 and TRBJ2-2; tentatively, D is TRBD1 (5 bases). This CDR3 is built from 14 residues. The germline CDR1 and CDR2 sequences are LNHDA and SQIVND (reference sequence). V was clipped by 3 bases and J by 4 bases, with 9 bases between them. Here the CDR3 DNA reads TGTGCCAGTAGTATCCAGGGCCGCACCGGGGAGCTGTTTTTT. Encoded protein: CASSIQGRTGELFF.

This clone was recorded a few times. The V gene is TRBV11-2, the J gene TRBJ2-6; 7 bases line up with TRBD1. V lost 3 bases and J lost 0; bases outside the gene matches: 8. The length of the CDR3 is 18 residues. Per germline, CDR1 SGHAT and CDR2 FQNNGV. The CDR3 DNA follows: TGTGCCAGCAGCTTCCGGACAGGAGGAGGCTCTGGGGCCAACGTCCTGACTTTC. Its protein is CASSFRTGGGSGANVLTF.

This clone has a handful of counts. This sequence joins TRBV7-8 and TRBJ2-5; D remains ambiguous. The CDR3 extends over 12 amino acids. Germline V gene lookup returns CDR1 SGHVS and CDR2 FQNEAQ. With 5 bases removed from V and 4 bases from J, the gap between germline ends came to 8 bases. CDR3 protein: CASSPVRETQYF. The CDR3 region has the DNA TGTGCCAGCAGCCCCGTTCGAGAGACCCAGTACTTC. Full variable domain (remainder filled in from reference TRBV7-8 and TRBJ2-5): GAGVSQSPRYKVAKRGQDVALRCDPISGHVSLFWYQQALGQGPEFLTYFQNEAQLDKSGLPSDRFFAERPEGSVSTLKIQRTQQEDSAVYLCASSPVRETQYFGPGTRLLVL.

J is TRBJ2-7 and V is TRBV18; tentatively, D is TRBD1 (5 bases). V lost 2 bases and J 5 bases, leaving 7 bases between the germline ends. The CDR3 sequence is 12 residues long. Germline lookup yields CDR1 KGHSH and CDR2 LQKENI. This CDR3 is CASSPETDEQYF. CDR3 DNA: TGTGCCAGCTCACCAGAGACAGACGAGCAGTACTTC.

The table lists this clone with a few counts. The chain combines TRBV7-2 with TRBJ2-1, with 15 bases matching TRBD2. The CDR3 is 18 residues long. In germline, CDR1 is SGHTA, CDR2 FQGNSA. V shed 5 bases, J shed 2 bases, and the junction held 7 bases outside the gene matches. The CDR3 loop reads CASSPIGTSGGPYNEQFF. In DNA, the CDR3 is TGTGCCAGCAGCCCGATCGGGACTAGCGGGGGGCCCTACAATGAGCAGTTCTTC. Full variable domain (missing parts from reference TRBV7-2 and TRBJ2-1): GAGVSQSPSNKVTEKGKDVELRCDPISGHTALYWYRQSLGQGLEFLIYFQGNSAPDKSGLPSDRFSAERTGGSVSTLTIQRTQQEDSAVYLCASSPIGTSGGPYNEQFFGPGTRLTVL.

The chain employs TRBV28 and TRBJ2-1; 13 nucleotides match TRBD2. CDR3 length equals 17 residues. Losses at the gene ends were 5 bases for V and 6 bases for J; bases not matched to a gene: 10. The germline V gene encodes CDR1 MDHEN and CDR2 SYDVKM. The CDR3 nucleotides are TGTGCCAGCAGTACCCCACCACTAGCGGGAGGGCCCAATGAGCAGTTCTTC. It specifies CASSTPPLAGGPNEQFF.

This chain uses TRBV12-5 with TRBJ2-1; 9 positions agree with TRBD1. Germline loops: CDR1 LGHNT, CDR2 FRNRAP. The CDR3 runs to 19 residues. J was trimmed by 6 bases and V by 0 bases; bases with no gene match: 15. The CDR3 DNA reads TGTGCTAGTGGTTTGGTACGGACAGGGGTGGGATCGGGGGGCAATGAGCAGTTCTTC. Its translation is CASGLVRTGVGSGGNEQFF.

V gene TRBV11-3 combines with J gene TRBJ2-1; a possible D gene is TRBD1 (6 bases). The CDR3 has 15 amino acids. Germline V lookup: CDR1 SGHNT, CDR2 YENEEA. Trimming removed 2 bases at V and 8 bases at J, with 16 bases between. The CDR3 here is CASSLQGTTLYEQFF. In DNA form, the CDR3 reads TGTGCCAGCAGCTTACAGGGGACCACACTTTATGAGCAGTTCTTC.

The chain combines TRBV29-1 with TRBJ1-1; D not resolved. This CDR3 is 13 amino acids long. Trimming stripped 4 bases from V and 0 bases from J, with 9 bases between. The V gene's germline CDR1 is SQVTM and CDR2 ANQGSEA. The CDR3 DNA sequence: TGCAGCGTTGTCCAGGTTATGAACACTGAAGCTTTCTTT. Translation gives CSVVQVMNTEAFF.

This clone turned up a few times. The rearrangement joins TRBV2 to TRBJ1-1, with D possibly being TRBD1 (5 bases). The V gene's germline CDR1 is SNHLY and CDR2 FYNNEI. V lost 6 bases to trimming and J lost 7 bases, with 18 bases between them. This CDR3 is built from 14 residues. The CDR3 here is CASRPKTENHEAFF. The CDR3 coding sequence is TGTGCCAGCAGACCTAAGACAGAAAACCATGAAGCTTTCTTT.

With regard to this clone: Other DNA sequences of this sample code for an identical CDR3. This chain connects TRBV18 to TRBJ1-1, with TRBD1 matching 7 bases. This CDR3 is 14 amino acids long. The V gene end was trimmed by 6 bases and the J gene end by 0 bases; junction bases not matched to a gene: 4. Germline CDR1 KGHSH, CDR2 LQKENI. CDR3 nucleotides: TGTGCCAGCTCCCCCGGGACAGTGAACACTGAAGCTTTCTTT. Protein product: CASSPGTVNTEAFF.

The V and J genes are TRBV6-5 and TRBJ2-2, with 10 nucleotides matching TRBD2. The CDR3 totals 15 residues. V gave up 8 bases and J gave up 6 bases; unmatched junction bases: 9. CDR1 and CDR2 from the germline V gene are MNHEY and SVGAGI. CDR3 nucleotide sequence: TGTGCCAGCGCAACTCTAGCGGGAGTCTCCGGGGAGCTGTTTTTT. Its translation: CASATLAGVSGELFF.

This clone has a handful of counts. The CDR3 DNA follows: TGTGCCAGCAGTGAACGGAACACTGAAGCTTTCTTT. Protein sequence: CASSERNTEAFF. V is TRBV6-1 and J is TRBJ1-1, with no clear D. The ends were cut back, 2 bases at V and 1 base at J, with 2 bases in the middle. Germline CDR1 and CDR2: MNHNS and SASEGT. The CDR3 consists of 12 residues.

In this sample, this clone turned up a few times. Germline and junction disagree at one end, which may indicate a read error. This chain joins TRBV6-5 and TRBJ1-5, with D possibly matching TRBD1 (5 bases). The CDR3 is made up of 11 amino acids. Per germline, CDR1 MNHEY and CDR2 SVGAGI. The CDR3 nucleotides read TGTGCCAGCAGCCAAGGGGCAGAGATGGACTTT. The encoded protein is CASSQGAEMDF.

This chain uses TRBV30 with TRBJ2-3, with unresolved D. The V gene's germline CDR1 is GTSNPN and CDR2 SVGIG (reference sequence). CDR3 size: 15 residues. V was clipped by 3 bases and J by 6 bases, with 19 bases between them. CDR3 in DNA: TGTGCCTGGAGGGTCGGTCTACTTTCGTCCGATACGCAGTATTTT. Its protein product is CAWRVGLLSSDTQYF.

V gene TRBV5-1 combines with J gene TRBJ2-3; 16 bases are shared with TRBD2. In germline, CDR1 is SGHRS, CDR2 YFSETQ. This CDR3 comprises 20 residues. V gave up 3 bases and J gave up 3 bases; unmatched junction bases: 13. For the CDR3, the DNA is TGCGCCAGCAGCTCGCCGGGACTAGCGGGAGGGCCGATTACTACAGATACGCAGTATTTT. Its protein product is CASSSPGLAGGPITTDTQYF.